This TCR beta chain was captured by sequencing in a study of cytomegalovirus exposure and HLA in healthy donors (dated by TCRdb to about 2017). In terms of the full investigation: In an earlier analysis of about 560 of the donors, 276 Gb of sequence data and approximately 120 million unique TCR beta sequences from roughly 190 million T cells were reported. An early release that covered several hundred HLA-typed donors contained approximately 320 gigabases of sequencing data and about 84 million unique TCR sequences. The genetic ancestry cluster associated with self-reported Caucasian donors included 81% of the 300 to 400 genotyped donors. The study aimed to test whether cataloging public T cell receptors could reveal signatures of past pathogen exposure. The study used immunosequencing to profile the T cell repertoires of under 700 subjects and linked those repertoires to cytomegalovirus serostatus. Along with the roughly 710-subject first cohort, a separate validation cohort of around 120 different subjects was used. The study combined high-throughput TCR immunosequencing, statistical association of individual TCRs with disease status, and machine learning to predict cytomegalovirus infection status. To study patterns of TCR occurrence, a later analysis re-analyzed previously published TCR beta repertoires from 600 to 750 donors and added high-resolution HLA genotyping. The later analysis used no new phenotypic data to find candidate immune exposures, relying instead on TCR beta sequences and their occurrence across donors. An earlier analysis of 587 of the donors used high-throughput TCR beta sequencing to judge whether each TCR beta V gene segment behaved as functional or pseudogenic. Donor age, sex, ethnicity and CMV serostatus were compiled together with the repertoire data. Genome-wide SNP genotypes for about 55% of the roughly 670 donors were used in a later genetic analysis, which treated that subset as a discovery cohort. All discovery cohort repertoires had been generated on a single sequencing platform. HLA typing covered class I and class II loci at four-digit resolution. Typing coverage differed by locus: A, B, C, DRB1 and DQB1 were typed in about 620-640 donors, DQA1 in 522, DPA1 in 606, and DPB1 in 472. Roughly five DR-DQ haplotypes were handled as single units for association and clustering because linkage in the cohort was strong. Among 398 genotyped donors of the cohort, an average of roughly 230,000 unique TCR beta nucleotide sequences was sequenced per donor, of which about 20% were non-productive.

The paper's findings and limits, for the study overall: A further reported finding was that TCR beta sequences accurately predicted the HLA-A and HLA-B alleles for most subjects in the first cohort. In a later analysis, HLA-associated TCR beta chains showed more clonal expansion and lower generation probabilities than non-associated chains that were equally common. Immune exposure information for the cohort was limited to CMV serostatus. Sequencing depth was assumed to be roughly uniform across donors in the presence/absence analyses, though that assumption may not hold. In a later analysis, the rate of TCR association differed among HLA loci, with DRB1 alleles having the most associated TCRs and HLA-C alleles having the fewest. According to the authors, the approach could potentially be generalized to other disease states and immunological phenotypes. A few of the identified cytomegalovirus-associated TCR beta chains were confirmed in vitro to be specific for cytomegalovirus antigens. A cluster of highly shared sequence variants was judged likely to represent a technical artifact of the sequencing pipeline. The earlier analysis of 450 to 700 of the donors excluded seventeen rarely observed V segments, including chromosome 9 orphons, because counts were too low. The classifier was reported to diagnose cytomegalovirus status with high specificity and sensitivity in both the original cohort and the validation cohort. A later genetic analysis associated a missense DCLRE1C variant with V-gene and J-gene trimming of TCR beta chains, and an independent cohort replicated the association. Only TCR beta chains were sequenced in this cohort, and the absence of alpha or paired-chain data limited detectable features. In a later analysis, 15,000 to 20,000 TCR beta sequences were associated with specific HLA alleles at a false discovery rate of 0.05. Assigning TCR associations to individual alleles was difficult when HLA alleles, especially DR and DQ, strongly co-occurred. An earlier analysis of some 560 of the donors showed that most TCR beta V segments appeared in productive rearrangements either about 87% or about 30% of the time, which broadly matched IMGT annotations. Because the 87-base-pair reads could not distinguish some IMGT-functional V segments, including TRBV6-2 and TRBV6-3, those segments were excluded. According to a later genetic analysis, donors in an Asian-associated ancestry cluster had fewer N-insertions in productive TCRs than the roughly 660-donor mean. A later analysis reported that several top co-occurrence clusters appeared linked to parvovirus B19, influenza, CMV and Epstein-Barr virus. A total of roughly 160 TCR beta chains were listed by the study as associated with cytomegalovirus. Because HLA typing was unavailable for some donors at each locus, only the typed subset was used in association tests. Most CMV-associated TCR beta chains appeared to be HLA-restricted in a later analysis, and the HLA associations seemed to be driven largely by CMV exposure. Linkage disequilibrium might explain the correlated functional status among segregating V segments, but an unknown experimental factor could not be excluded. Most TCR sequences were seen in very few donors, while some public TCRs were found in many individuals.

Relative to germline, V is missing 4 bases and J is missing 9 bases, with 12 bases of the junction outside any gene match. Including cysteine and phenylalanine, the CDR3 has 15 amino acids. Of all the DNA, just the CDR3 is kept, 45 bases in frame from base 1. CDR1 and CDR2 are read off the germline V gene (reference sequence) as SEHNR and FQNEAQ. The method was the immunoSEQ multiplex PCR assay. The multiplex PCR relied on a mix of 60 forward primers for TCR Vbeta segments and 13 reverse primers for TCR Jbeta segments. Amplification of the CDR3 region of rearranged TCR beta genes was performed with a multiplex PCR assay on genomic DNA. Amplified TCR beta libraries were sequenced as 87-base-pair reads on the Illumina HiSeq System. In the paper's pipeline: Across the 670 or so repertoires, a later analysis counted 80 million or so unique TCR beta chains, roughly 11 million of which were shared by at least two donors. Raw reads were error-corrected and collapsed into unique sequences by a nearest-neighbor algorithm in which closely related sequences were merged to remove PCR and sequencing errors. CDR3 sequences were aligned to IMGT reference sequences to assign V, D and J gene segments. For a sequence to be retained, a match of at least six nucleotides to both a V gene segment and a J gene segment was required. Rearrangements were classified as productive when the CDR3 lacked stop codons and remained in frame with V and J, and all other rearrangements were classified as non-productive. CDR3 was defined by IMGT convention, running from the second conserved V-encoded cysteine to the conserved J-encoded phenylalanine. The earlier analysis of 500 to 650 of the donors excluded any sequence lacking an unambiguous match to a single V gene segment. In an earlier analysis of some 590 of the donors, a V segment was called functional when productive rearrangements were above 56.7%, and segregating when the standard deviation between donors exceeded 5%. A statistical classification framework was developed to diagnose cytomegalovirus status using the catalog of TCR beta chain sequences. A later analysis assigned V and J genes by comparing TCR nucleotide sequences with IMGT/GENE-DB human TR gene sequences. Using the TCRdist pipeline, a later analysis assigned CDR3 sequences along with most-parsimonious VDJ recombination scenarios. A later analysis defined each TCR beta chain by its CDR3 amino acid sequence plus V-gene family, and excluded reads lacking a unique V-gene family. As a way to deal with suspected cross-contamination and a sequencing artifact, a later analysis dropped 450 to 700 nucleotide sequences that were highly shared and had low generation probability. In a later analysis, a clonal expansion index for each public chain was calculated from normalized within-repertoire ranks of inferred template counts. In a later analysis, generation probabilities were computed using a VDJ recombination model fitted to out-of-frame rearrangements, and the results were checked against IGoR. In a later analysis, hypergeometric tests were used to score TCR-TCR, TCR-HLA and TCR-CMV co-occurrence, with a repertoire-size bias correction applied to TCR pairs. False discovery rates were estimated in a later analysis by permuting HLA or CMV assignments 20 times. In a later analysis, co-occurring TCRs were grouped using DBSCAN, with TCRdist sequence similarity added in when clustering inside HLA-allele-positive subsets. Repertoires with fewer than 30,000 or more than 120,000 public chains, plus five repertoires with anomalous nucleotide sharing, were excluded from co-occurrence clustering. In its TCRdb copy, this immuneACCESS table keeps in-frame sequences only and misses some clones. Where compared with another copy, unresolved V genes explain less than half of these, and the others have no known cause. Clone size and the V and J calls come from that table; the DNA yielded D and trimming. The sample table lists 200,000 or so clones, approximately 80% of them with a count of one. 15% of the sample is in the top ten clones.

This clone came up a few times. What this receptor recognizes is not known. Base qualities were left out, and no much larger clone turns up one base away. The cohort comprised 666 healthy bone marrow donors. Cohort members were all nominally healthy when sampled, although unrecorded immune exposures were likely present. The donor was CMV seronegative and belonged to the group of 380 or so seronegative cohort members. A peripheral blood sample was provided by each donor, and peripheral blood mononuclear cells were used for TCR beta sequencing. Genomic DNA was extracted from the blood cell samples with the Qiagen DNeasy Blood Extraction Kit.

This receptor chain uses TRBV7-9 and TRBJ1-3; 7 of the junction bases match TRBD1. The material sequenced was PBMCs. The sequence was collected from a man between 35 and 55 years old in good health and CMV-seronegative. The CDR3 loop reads CASSSDRARGGTIYF. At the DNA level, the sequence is TGTGCCAGCAGCTCCGACAGGGCCAGGGGTGGCACCATATATTTT. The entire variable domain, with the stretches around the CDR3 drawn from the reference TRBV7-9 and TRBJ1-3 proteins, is DTGVSQNPRHKITKRGQNVTFRCDPISEHNRLYWYRQTLGQGPEFLTYFQNEAQLEKSRLLSDRFSAERPKGSFSTLEIQRTEQGDSAMYLCASSSDRARGGTIYFGEGSWLTVV.